The text below deals with one TCR beta chain. As yet, its antigen is unknown. This sample was taken from a study of shared clonotypes between healthy human individuals. Using immunoSEQ multiplex PCR, the repertoire was profiled, and TCRdb retains in-frame clones only, with some absent. Seen here are about 120,000 clones, 68% observed once, and the top ten hold about 22%. Study outcomes and limitations: The study found about 5% of naive CD4 clonotypes shared across a few donors. Non-shared clonotypes showed lower generation probabilities than clonotypes common to all four donors.

The specimen was memory CD8+ T cells sorted from blood. Subset given: CD45RO+ cells pooled with CCR7-negative TemRA cells. The TCR sequence derives from a woman in her 30s in good health.

This CDR3 is CATSRDSGNEQFF. In DNA form, the CDR3 reads TGTGCCACCAGCAGAGATTCCGGCAATGAGCAGTTCTTC. The chain recombines TRBV15 with TRBJ2-1; D is uncertain. The V gene's germline CDR1 is LNHNV and CDR2 YYDKDF (reference sequence). The CDR3 has 13 amino acids. The germline V and J ends were trimmed by 0 bases and 6 bases, with 6 bases remaining between them.